This T cell receptor (beta chain) was identified in a study of patients and donors after allogeneic stem cell transplantation. The V end lost 5 bases, the J end lost 8 bases, and 21 bases lay between the germline ends. Germline lookup yields CDR1 SGHTA and CDR2 FQGNSA. The CDR3 runs 16 residues. TCRdb ran MiXCR on the RT-PCR reads and lists one entry per CDR3 protein. In the table there are approximately 410,000 distinct CDR3 sequences, approximately 16% of which are singletons. The sequencing sample was made of blood, either unsorted or a sorted T cell fraction (not recorded which). The TCR sequence derives from a human donor who was either an allogeneic HSCT recipient or a stem cell or donor lymphocyte infusion donor (not recorded which). It is not recorded whose cells these are; they may come from a transplant donor. This chain joins TRBV7-2 and TRBJ1-4; D is unclear. CDR3 nucleotide sequence: TGTGCCAGCAGCCTCGCCGCCCAGGTTACGAAAGAAAAACTGTTTTTT. Its protein product is CASSLAAQVTKEKLFF.